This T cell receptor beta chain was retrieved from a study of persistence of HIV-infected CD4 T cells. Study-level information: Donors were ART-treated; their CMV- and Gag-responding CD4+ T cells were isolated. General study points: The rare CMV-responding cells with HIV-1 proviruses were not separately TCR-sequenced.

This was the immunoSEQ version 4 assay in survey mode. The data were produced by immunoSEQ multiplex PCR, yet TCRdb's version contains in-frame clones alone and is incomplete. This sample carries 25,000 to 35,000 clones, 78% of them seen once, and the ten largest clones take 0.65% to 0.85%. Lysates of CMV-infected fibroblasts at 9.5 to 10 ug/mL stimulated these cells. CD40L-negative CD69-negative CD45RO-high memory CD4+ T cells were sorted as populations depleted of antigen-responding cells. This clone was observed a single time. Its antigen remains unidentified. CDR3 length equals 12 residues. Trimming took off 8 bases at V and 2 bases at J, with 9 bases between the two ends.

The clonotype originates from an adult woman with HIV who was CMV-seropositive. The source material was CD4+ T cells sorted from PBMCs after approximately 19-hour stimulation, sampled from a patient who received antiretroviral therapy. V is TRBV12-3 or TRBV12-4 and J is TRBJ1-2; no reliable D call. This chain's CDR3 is CASRARNYGYTF. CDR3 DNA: TGTGCCAGCCGCGCCCGAAACTATGGCTACACCTTC.